This T cell receptor (beta chain) stems from a study of blood T cell repertoires in COVID-19. Overall study context: Both acute and convalescent COVID-19 samples were obtained from the United States, Italy and Spain. PBMCs, B-cell-depleted T cells, or T cells provided the cDNA or gDNA that made up the material.

This CDR3 is built from 15 residues. Germline-derived CDR1 and CDR2 are MDHEN and SYDVKM. Unmatched junction bases numbered 11, after V lost 6 bases and J lost 6 bases. This clone was seen once. Symptom resolution, clearance, or two negative PCRs marked donors in Cohort 3 as recovered. Assay: immunoSEQ multiplex PCR; the TCRdb copy retains only in-frame clones and omits some. The sample consists of 150,000 to 200,000 clones, roughly 80% of them appearing once. The sequenced sample was PBMCs or T cells enriched from blood (not recorded which). V is TRBV28 and J is TRBJ1-5, with TRBD1 matching 7 bases. The TCR sequence derives from a man aged 40-49 years who had recovered from COVID-19. CDR3 DNA: TGTGCCAGCAGCTTACAGGGGATGGTTGGTCAGCCCCAGCATTTT. Protein product: CASSLQGMVGQPQHF.